This T cell receptor beta chain was identified during a study of blood T cell repertoires in COVID-19. Study details: Samples of COVID-19 (acute and convalescent) were obtained from the United States, Italy and Spain. T cells, B-cell-depleted T cells, or PBMCs supplied cDNA or gDNA.

Per the germline V gene, CDR1 is SQVTM and CDR2 is ANQGSEA. V gave up 4 bases and J gave up 9 bases, with 16 bases separating them. CDR3 size: 13 residues. The repertoire was sequenced with immunoSEQ multiplex PCR; TCRdb's copy has only in-frame clones and lacks some. The top ten clones hold 2.1% of a sample with about 100,000 clones, approximately 89% of them seen once. The sequence was collected from a man aged 50-59 years with active COVID-19. The chain recombines TRBV29-1 with TRBJ2-1; D call uncertain. Sequenced input: peripheral blood. The CDR3 here is CSVALGLNVEQFF. The CDR3 region has the DNA TGCAGCGTTGCCCTAGGTTTAAATGTTGAGCAGTTCTTC.